This TCR beta chain came from a study of CD8 T cells in Susac syndrome. This clonotype was recorded once. RNA was extracted with the RNeasy kit, and a quantity of roughly 0.5 to 1 ug was reverse transcribed using random hexamers. TCRdb itself ran the immunoSEQ multiplex PCR reads through MiXCR, one entry per CDR3 protein. Among some 140,000 distinct CDR3 sequences listed, around 75% were seen once. The sequence was collected from a human donor with multiple sclerosis. The material sequenced was CD8+ T cells from PBMCs.

CDR3 amino acids: CASSHLNSGRHTGELFF. For the CDR3, the DNA is TGTGCCAGCAGTCATCTCAACAGCGGGAGGCACACCGGGGAGCTGTTTTTT. The V and J genes are TRBV12-3 or TRBV12-4 and TRBJ2-2; the match to TRBD2 covers 9 bases. The trim removed 5 bases at V and 3 bases at J, leaving 10 bases unmatched. This CDR3 is 17 amino acids long.